The sequence of this TCR beta chain was determined in a study of T cell repertoires in cytomegalovirus infection. Study-level information: Carrying CMV and the relevant HLA type showed in public TCR beta signatures. Findings and caveats of the study: Based on cumulative public TCR beta family frequency, carriers of CMV plus the relevant HLA were identified. HLA-C-restricted, CMV-specific TCR beta clonotypes were dominant ex vivo.

Germline lookup yields CDR1 MNHEY and CDR2 SVGAGI. The junction had 7 bases not matched to a gene; V was cut back by 5 bases and J by 8 bases. The CDR3 covers 16 residues. This clonotype showed up many times. Antigen unknown. TCRdb redid the calling of the reads with MiXCR, one entry per CDR3 protein. The data show approximately 910,000 distinct CDR3 sequences, 30% to 40% seen once. The chain links TRBV6-5 to TRBJ1-6, with 12 bases identical to TRBD1. The sequence was collected from a human donor in good health (CMV status not recorded). Some clones in this sample may be carry-over from other donors' samples. The material sequenced was cultured CD8+ T cells from PBMCs, taken from culture after CMV antigen stimulation. CDR3 amino acids: CASSQGTGGLDSPLHF. The CDR3 DNA reads TGTGCCAGCAGTCAAGGGACAGGGGGCTTGGATTCACCCCTCCACTTT.